This is a list of T cell receptor beta chains from one sample in a study of shared clonotypes between healthy human individuals. Using immunoSEQ multiplex PCR, the repertoire was profiled, and TCRdb retains in-frame clones only, with some absent. This sample has about 580,000 clones; 95% to 98% occur once, and the top ten carry 0.3% to 0.35%. Material for sequencing was naive CD8+ T cells sorted from blood. The receptors were gathered from a man aged 25 to 40 in good health. Both conserved end residues are part of each CDR3. The order of the fields is clone size, V gene, D gene, J gene, CDR3 DNA, CDR3 protein. A D gene is named only where the DNA matches it firmly. Expanded clones get a size class; other rows say once, few or many, or leave the size out.

once	TRBV9	TRBD1	TRBJ2-2	TGTGCCAGCAGCGGTGACAGGGATTCCGGGGAGCTGTTTTTT	CASSGDRDSGELFF
.	TRBV7-9	.	TRBJ2-1	TGTGCCAGCATTCCCGTTTACAATGAGCAGTTCTTC	CASIPVYNEQFF
.	TRBV12-5	.	TRBJ2-5	TGTGCTAGTGGTTTGGGCAGAGCACTAGTCGGAGGGGAGACCCAGTACTTC	CASGLGRALVGGETQYF
.	TRBV5-6	TRBD1	TRBJ2-7	TGTGCCAGCAGCATAAGAGGGGGCGCACCATACGAGCAGTACTTC	CASSIRGGAPYEQYF
.	TRBV7-9	.	TRBJ2-5	TGTGCCAGCTTGGGGGGACAGCAAGAGACCCAGTACTTC	CASLGGQQETQYF
.	TRBV27	TRBD2	TRBJ2-1	TGTGCCAGCCAACCTTTTCTCGAAGCGGGATACAATGAGCAGTTCTTC	CASQPFLEAGYNEQFF
.	TRBV2	TRBD2	TRBJ2-2	TGTGCCAGCGCTTCTGGGACTAGCGGGATAGGCGGGGAGCTGTTTTTT	CASASGTSGIGGELFF
.	TRBV7-9	TRBD2	TRBJ2-1	TGTGCCAGCAGCTTAGGAGTAGCGGGAGATGAGCAGTTCTTC	CASSLGVAGDEQFF
.	TRBV5-6	.	TRBJ1-1	TGTGCCAGCAGCTTCAACGACAGGAACTTAGCTTTCTTT	CASSFNDRNLAFF
.	TRBV6-1	.	TRBJ1-2	TGTGCCAGCAGTGAAGAACAGGTCTGGGGCTACACCTTC	CASSEEQVWGYTF
once	TRBV6-5	TRBD1	TRBJ2-3	TGTGCCAGCAGAGCGAACAGGGGTGATACGCAGTATTTT	CASRANRGDTQYF
once	TRBV27	.	TRBJ1-2	TGTGCCAGCAGTTTATCAGGGGGGGCGGGCGGCTACACCTTC	CASSLSGGAGGYTF
.	TRBV28	.	TRBJ1-1	TGTGCCAGCAGCCCTCCTCGGGGGGAGGAAGCTTTCTTT	CASSPPRGEEAFF
.	TRBV27	.	TRBJ2-7	TGTGCCAGCAGTTTTGGGTTCTCCTACGAGCAGTACTTC	CASSFGFSYEQYF
.	TRBV7-9	TRBD2	TRBJ2-7	TGTGCCAGCAGCCCAGGACTAGCGGGAGCGTCGTCCTACTCCTACGAGCAGTACTTC	CASSPGLAGASSYSYEQYF
.	TRBV10-2	.	TRBJ2-5	TGCGCCAGCAGGTCGGGGGAGACCCAGTACTTC	CASRSGETQYF
.	TRBV11-2	.	TRBJ2-1	TGTGCCAGCAGCCCGGTGAGGGGAAGGGGCAATGAGCAGTTCTTC	CASSPVRGRGNEQFF
once	TRBV13	.	TRBJ1-4	TGTGCCAGCAGCCTAAGTACAGGAATCAATGAAAAACTGTTTTTT	CASSLSTGINEKLFF
.	TRBV5-1	.	TRBJ2-7	TGCGCCAGCAGCGACCGGCCTTACGAGCAGTACTTC	CASSDRPYEQYF
.	TRBV27	TRBD2	TRBJ2-7	TGTGCCAGCAGACCGGGACTAGCCCCTATAGTGTGGAACGAGCAGTACTTC	CASRPGLAPIVWNEQYF
.	TRBV4-1	TRBD1	TRBJ2-2	TGCGCCAGCAGCCCTATCGGGACAGGGGACACCGGGGAGCTGTTTTTT	CASSPIGTGDTGELFF
.	TRBV7-9	TRBD2	TRBJ2-3	TGTGCCAGCAGCCGGACTAGCGGGAGGGGGGATACGCAGTATTTT	CASSRTSGRGDTQYF
.	TRBV6-1	.	TRBJ2-7	TGTGCCAGCAGGGCAGTAGACTCCTACGAGCAGTACTTC	CASRAVDSYEQYF
.	TRBV9	.	TRBJ2-2	TGTGCCAGCAGCGTAGCTGCGAACACCGGGGAGCTGTTTTTT	CASSVAANTGELFF
.	TRBV7-6	.	TRBJ1-1	TGTGCCAGCAGCTCCCCACAGGGATTGAGCACTGAAGCTTTCTTT	CASSSPQGLSTEAFF
.	TRBV10-2	.	TRBJ2-3	TGCGCCAGCAGTGAGGTTACGGGAGGCACAGATACGCAGTATTTT	CASSEVTGGTDTQYF
.	TRBV13	TRBD2	TRBJ2-7	TGTGCCAGCAGCGAAGGACTAGCGGGCGACTACGAGCAGTACTTC	CASSEGLAGDYEQYF
.	TRBV27	TRBD2	TRBJ2-1	TGTGCCAGCAGTTTCGGGGGGTCCTACAATGAGCAGTTCTTC	CASSFGGSYNEQFF
.	TRBV9	.	TRBJ2-2	TGTGCCAGCAGCGTAGAAGGGAACACCGGGGAGCTGTTTTTT	CASSVEGNTGELFF
.	TRBV9	TRBD1	TRBJ2-7	TGTGCCAGCAGCGTAGAGGGGGCTGATGTTGAAGGGGAATACGAGCAGTACTTC	CASSVEGADVEGEYEQYF
.	TRBV2	TRBD1	TRBJ2-7	TGTGCCAGCGCAGGGGGATACGAGCAGTACTTC	CASAGGYEQYF
.	TRBV29-1	TRBD1	TRBJ2-1	TGCAGCGTTGAAGCCGGGACAGGGTACTACAATGAGCAGTTCTTC	CSVEAGTGYYNEQFF
.	TRBV7-2	.	TRBJ2-7	TGTGCCAGCAGCTTAGCAGGGCCGTACGAGCAGTACTTC	CASSLAGPYEQYF
once	TRBV7-9	.	TRBJ1-1	TGTGCCAGCAGCTCACCTGACAAGAACACTGAAGCTTTCTTT	CASSSPDKNTEAFF
.	TRBV7-3	TRBD2	TRBJ2-1	TGTGCCAGCAGCCTAGGGACTAGCGGGAGCTCCTACAATGAGCAGTTCTTC	CASSLGTSGSSYNEQFF
.	TRBV2	.	TRBJ2-5	TGTGCCAGCATTAAAGGACAAGAGACCCAGTACTTC	CASIKGQETQYF
few	TRBV27	.	TRBJ2-5	TGTGCCAGCAGTTTAAACGGGGCGGAAGAGACCCAGTACTTC	CASSLNGAEETQYF
.	TRBV28	.	TRBJ2-1	TGTGCCAGCAGTTACCCGGGACTTAACAATGAGCAGTTCTTC	CASSYPGLNNEQFF
.	TRBV4-1	.	TRBJ1-4	TGCGCCAGCAGCCGTACAACTAATGAAAAACTGTTTTTT	CASSRTTNEKLFF
.	TRBV29-1	.	TRBJ2-7	TGCAGCGTTGAAGATCAAGGGTCCTACGAGCAGTACTTC	CSVEDQGSYEQYF
.	TRBV9	.	TRBJ2-7	TGTGCCAGCAGCGACGGGGTCTCCTACGAGCAGTACTTC	CASSDGVSYEQYF
.	TRBV6-6	TRBD2	TRBJ2-1	TGTGCCAGCATCCTGGACGGGGGGGAGCAGTTCTTC	CASILDGGEQFF
.	TRBV2	TRBD2	TRBJ2-7	TGTGCCAGCAGGGAGGGAGGGGTCGAGCAGTACTTC	CASREGGVEQYF
.	TRBV29-1	.	TRBJ2-7	TGCAGCGTTGTGGGGGATTCCTACGAGCAGTACTTC	CSVVGDSYEQYF
.	TRBV7-2	.	TRBJ2-1	TGTGCCAGCAGCTTACTCGATGACCCTCCGCCCTACAATGAGCAGTTCTTC	CASSLLDDPPPYNEQFF
.	TRBV9	.	TRBJ2-3	TGTGCCAGCAGCGCCCCCCGAGGGGATACGCAGTATTTT	CASSAPRGDTQYF